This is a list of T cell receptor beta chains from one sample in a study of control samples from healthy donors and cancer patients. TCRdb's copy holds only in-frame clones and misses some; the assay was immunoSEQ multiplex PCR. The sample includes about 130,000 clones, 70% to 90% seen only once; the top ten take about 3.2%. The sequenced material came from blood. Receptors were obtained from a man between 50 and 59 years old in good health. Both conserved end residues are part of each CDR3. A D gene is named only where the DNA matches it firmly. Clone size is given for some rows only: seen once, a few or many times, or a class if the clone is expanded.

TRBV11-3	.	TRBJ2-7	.	CASSLDTLYEQYF	TGTGCCAGCAGCTTGGACACCTTATACGAGCAGTACTTC
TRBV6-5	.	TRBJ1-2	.	CASRDTNRDYGYTF	TGTGCCAGCAGAGACACCAATAGGGACTATGGCTACACCTTC
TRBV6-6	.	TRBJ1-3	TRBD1	CASRVGQDPSTIYF	TGTGCCAGCAGGGTGGGACAGGACCCCTCCACCATATATTTT
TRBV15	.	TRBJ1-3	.	CATSRAGDRTGNTIYF	TGTGCCACCAGCAGAGCGGGGGATCGGACTGGAAACACCATATATTTT
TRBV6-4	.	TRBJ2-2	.	CASSDLRVLTGELFF	TGTGCCAGCAGTGACTTACGGGTCCTCACCGGGGAGCTGTTTTTT
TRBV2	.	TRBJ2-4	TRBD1	CASSENGQGVNIQYF	TGTGCCAGCAGTGAAAACGGACAGGGGGTAAACATTCAGTACTTC
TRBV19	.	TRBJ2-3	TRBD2	CASSLTSGGAGLADTQYF	TGTGCCAGTAGTTTAACTAGCGGGGGGGCCGGTTTGGCAGATACGCAGTATTTT
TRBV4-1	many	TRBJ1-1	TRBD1	CASSPRGADTEAFF	TGCGCCAGCAGCCCCAGGGGGGCGGACACTGAAGCTTTCTTT
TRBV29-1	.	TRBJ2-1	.	CSANDFSYNEQFF	TGCAGCGCCAACGATTTCTCCTACAATGAGCAGTTCTTC
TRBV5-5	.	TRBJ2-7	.	CASSPDVIPYEQYF	TGTGCCAGCAGCCCGGACGTTATCCCCTACGAGCAGTACTTC
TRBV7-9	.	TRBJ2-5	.	CASSYGTRLVETQYF	TGTGCCAGCAGCTACGGGACAAGACTAGTAGAGACCCAGTACTTC
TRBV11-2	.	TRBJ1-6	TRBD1	CASSRTGDTYNSPLHF	TGTGCCAGCAGCCGGACAGGGGACACCTATAATTCACCCCTCCACTTT
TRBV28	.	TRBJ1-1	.	CASSLGDWTEAFF	TGTGCCAGCAGTTTGGGGGATTGGACTGAAGCTTTCTTT
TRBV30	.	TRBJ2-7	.	CAWSFGTQGQYF	TGTGCCTGGAGTTTCGGTACACAAGGGCAGTACTTC
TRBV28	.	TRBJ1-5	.	CASSFADQPQHF	TGTGCCAGCAGTTTTGCGGATCAGCCCCAGCATTTT
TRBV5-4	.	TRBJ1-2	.	CASSLVGANYGYTF	TGTGCCAGCAGCTTGGTAGGGGCTAACTATGGCTACACCTTC
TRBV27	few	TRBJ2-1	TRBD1	CASGYPGQGRDEQFF	TGTGCCAGCGGCTATCCTGGACAGGGTCGGGATGAGCAGTTCTTC
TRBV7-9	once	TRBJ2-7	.	CASSLARDGISYEQYF	TGTGCCAGCAGCTTAGCGAGGGACGGGATCTCCTACGAGCAGTACTTC
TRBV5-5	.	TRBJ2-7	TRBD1	CASSLYGTGTGNSYEQYF	TGTGCCAGCAGCTTGTATGGGACCGGGACAGGGAACTCCTACGAGCAGTACTTC
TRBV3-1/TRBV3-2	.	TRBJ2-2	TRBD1	CASSRGTASGLFF	TGTGCCAGCAGCAGAGGGACAGCGTCAGGGCTGTTTTTT
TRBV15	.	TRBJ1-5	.	CATSRGEGSPNQPQHF	TGTGCCACCAGCAGAGGCGAAGGGAGCCCAAATCAGCCCCAGCATTTT
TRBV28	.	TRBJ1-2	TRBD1	CASSLVGGGYGYTF	TGTGCCAGCAGTTTGGTAGGGGGCGGCTATGGCTACACCTTC
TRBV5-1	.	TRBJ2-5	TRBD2	CASSFGTSGAQETQYF	TGCGCCAGCAGCTTCGGGACTAGCGGGGCACAAGAGACCCAGTACTTC
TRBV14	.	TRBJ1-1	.	CASSQGDSVNTEAFF	TGTGCCAGCAGCCAAGGCGACAGTGTGAACACTGAAGCTTTCTTT
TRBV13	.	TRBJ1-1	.	CASSLSSGGGLAFF	TGTGCCAGCAGCTTATCTTCGGGGGGAGGGCTGGCTTTCTTT
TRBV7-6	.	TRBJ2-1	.	CASSSRSSLPHEQFF	TGTGCCAGCAGCTCGAGGTCATCCCTACCCCATGAGCAGTTCTTC
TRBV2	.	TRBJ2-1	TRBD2	CASRRTSGGAGNGQFF	TGTGCCAGCAGACGGACTAGCGGGGGGGCCGGGAATGGGCAGTTCTTC
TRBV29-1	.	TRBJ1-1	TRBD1	CSAIRDRGTEAFF	TGCAGCGCGATCCGGGACAGGGGAACTGAAGCTTTCTTT
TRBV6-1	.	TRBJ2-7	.	CASSEMFSTPEQYF	TGTGCCAGCAGTGAAATGTTCTCTACCCCCGAGCAGTACTTC
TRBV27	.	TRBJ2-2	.	CASSLYGGMNTGELFF	TGTGCCAGCAGTTTATATGGCGGGATGAACACCGGGGAGCTGTTTTTT
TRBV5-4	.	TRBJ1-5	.	CASSLPGANQPQHF	TGTGCCAGCAGCTTGCCGGGGGCTAATCAGCCCCAGCATTTT
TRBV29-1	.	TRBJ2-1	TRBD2	CSAEAGAIGNEQFF	TGCAGCGCTGAAGCGGGGGCTATCGGTAATGAGCAGTTCTTC
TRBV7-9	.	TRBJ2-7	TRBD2	CASSPGLAGYEQYF	TGTGCCAGCAGCCCGGGACTAGCGGGTTACGAGCAGTACTTC
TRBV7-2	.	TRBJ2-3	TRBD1	CASSSQPFPGGADTQYF	TGTGCCAGCAGCTCCCAGCCATTCCCAGGGGGAGCAGATACGCAGTATTTT
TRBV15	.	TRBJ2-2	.	CATSRDAGTGELFF	TGTGCCACCAGCAGAGATGCAGGGACCGGGGAGCTGTTTTTT
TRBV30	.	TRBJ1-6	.	CACATEGNSPLHF	TGTGCCTGTGCGACTGAAGGGAATTCACCCCTCCACTTT
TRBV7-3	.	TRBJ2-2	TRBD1	CASSLFGTGGTGELFF	TGTGCCAGCAGCTTATTTGGGACAGGGGGGACCGGGGAGCTGTTTTTT
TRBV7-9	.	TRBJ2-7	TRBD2	CASEGTSDYEQYF	TGTGCCAGCGAAGGGACTAGCGACTACGAGCAGTACTTC
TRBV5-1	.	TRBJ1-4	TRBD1	CASSSGQGVSNEKLFF	TGCGCCAGCAGCTCGGGACAGGGGGTGTCTAATGAAAAACTGTTTTTT
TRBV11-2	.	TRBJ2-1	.	CASSLVGGRVDEQFF	TGTGCCAGCAGCTTAGTGGGGGGCCGAGTTGATGAGCAGTTCTTC
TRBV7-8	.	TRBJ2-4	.	CASSSVPYDSTKNIQYF	TGTGCCAGCAGCTCCGTTCCATATGATTCAACCAAAAACATTCAGTACTTC
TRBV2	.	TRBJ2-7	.	CASSDIHGWGEQYF	TGTGCCAGCAGTGACATCCACGGGTGGGGCGAGCAGTACTTC
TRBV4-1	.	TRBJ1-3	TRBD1	CASSPSDRSGVGNTIYF	TGCGCCAGCAGCCCCTCGGACAGGTCAGGGGTTGGAAACACCATATATTTT
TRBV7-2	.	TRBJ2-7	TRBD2	CASSLVAAGGAYEQYF	TGTGCCAGCAGCTTAGTGGCTGCGGGGGGCGCTTACGAGCAGTACTTC
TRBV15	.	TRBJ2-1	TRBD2	CATSRDRLAGGYNEQFF	TGTGCCACCAGCAGAGATCGACTAGCGGGGGGTTACAATGAGCAGTTCTTC
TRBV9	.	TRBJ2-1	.	CASSVGQALRNEQFF	TGTGCCAGCAGCGTAGGACAGGCACTTAGAAATGAGCAGTTCTTC
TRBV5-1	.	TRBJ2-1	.	CASKTQGDAQEQFF	TGCGCCAGCAAGACCCAAGGGGACGCCCAAGAGCAGTTCTTC
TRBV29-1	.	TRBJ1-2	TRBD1	CSVDSWSGTGGAYGYTF	TGCAGCGTTGACTCATGGTCCGGGACAGGGGGCGCCTATGGCTACACCTTC
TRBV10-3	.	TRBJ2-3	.	CAIKQRDTQYF	TGTGCCATCAAACAAAGAGATACGCAGTATTTT
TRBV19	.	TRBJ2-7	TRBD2	CASSGSGSSYEQYF	TGTGCCAGTAGCGGAAGCGGGAGCTCCTACGAGCAGTACTTC
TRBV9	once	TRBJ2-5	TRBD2	CASSVGAGAYQETQYF	TGTGCCAGCAGCGTAGGAGCGGGGGCTTACCAAGAGACCCAGTACTTC
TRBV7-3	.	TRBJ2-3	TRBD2	CASSPSGKNTDTQYF	TGTGCCAGCAGCCCTAGCGGCAAAAACACAGATACGCAGTATTTT
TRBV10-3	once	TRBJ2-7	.	CAISEPPSDEQYF	TGTGCCATCAGTGAGCCCCCCTCTGACGAGCAGTACTTC